This T cell receptor (beta chain) is from a study of cytomegalovirus exposure and HLA in healthy donors. About the study: Among some 400 genotyped donors, 65% to 90% fell in the Caucasian-associated ancestry cluster. General study points: Within an earlier analysis, most TCR beta V segments proved productive either about 90% or about 30% of the time. When analyzed later, a missense DCLRE1C variant was found to be linked to TCR beta V- and J-gene trimming.

A multiplex PCR was run with 60 Vbeta primers and 13 Jbeta primers. Assay used: immunoSEQ multiplex PCR; TCRdb lists only in-frame clones, some missing. The sample carries more than 85,000 clones, around 80% recorded once. In regard to this clone: Its specificity is not known.

The CDR3 is 15 amino acids. Germline loops: CDR1 LNHDA, CDR2 SQIVND (reference sequence). The ends were cut back, 4 bases at V and 7 bases at J, with 19 bases in the middle. The TCR was taken from a woman between 50 and 59 years old in good health and CMV-seropositive. The V call is TRBV19, the J call TRBJ1-1, with D possibly matching TRBD1 (6 bases). Sequencing was done on a sample of PBMCs. In nucleotides, the CDR3 is TGTGCCAGTAGTACTCCCGCCACAGGGAGTGATGAAGCTTTCTTT. This codes for CASSTPATGSDEAFF.